This is a list of T cell receptor beta chains from one sample in a study of T cells in Graves' hyperthyroidism and ophthalmopathy. Each CDR3 protein is one row after TCRdb ran MiXCR on the multiplex PCR reads. The data contain a few hundred thousand distinct CDR3 sequences, 25% of them singletons. Sequences were obtained from blood. These receptors were taken from a man aged 45 to 65 with Graves' hyperthyroidism. Each CDR3 is given with its conserved first and last residue. A D gene is named only where the DNA matches it firmly. Clone size, where shown, is once, few, many, or a class for clones that have expanded.

V: TRBV28; D: -; size: many; J: TRBJ1-1; DNA: TGTGCCAGCATCCCGCGTTCCTTATTTGAAGCTTTCTTT; CDR3: CASIPRSLFEAFF
V: TRBV28; D: TRBD2; size: few; J: TRBJ2-3; DNA: TGTGCCAGCAGTTCACACCAAGGACTAGCGGGGGGCACAGATACGCAGTATTTT; CDR3: CASSSHQGLAGGTDTQYF
V: TRBV27; D: TRBD2; size: few; J: TRBJ2-5; DNA: TGTGCCAGCTCTAGCGGGGAGCAAGAGACCCAGTACTTC; CDR3: CASSSGEQETQYF
V: TRBV6-6; D: -; size: many; J: TRBJ1-1; DNA: TGTGCCAGCAGTTACTCCAACACTGAAGCTTTCTTT; CDR3: CASSYSNTEAFF
V: TRBV29-1; D: TRBD1; size: few; J: TRBJ1-2; DNA: TGCAGCGTTGAACCTTGGACAGGAATGGGTGGCTACACCTTC; CDR3: CSVEPWTGMGGYTF
V: TRBV12-3/TRBV12-4; D: -; size: -; J: TRBJ1-6; DNA: TGTGCCAGCACCCTCGGGGGAGGAGGTAATTCACCCCTCCACTTT; CDR3: CASTLGGGGNSPLHF
V: TRBV11-3; D: -; size: -; J: TRBJ1-2; DNA: TGTGCCAGCAGCCCGAATCCAGGGTTACAGGCGCATGGCTACACCTTC; CDR3: CASSPNPGLQAHGYTF
V: TRBV3-1; D: TRBD1; size: few; J: TRBJ2-3; DNA: TGTGCCAGCAGCCAAAGGGACAGTAGCACAGATACGCAGTATTTT; CDR3: CASSQRDSSTDTQYF
V: TRBV5-1; D: -; size: many; J: TRBJ1-1; DNA: TGCGCCAGCAGCTTGGTGGGCAGTTTGAACACTGAAGCTTTCTTT; CDR3: CASSLVGSLNTEAFF
V: TRBV2; D: -; size: few; J: TRBJ2-7; DNA: TGTGCCAGCAATGGAGGAGGTTACTACGAGCAGTACTTC; CDR3: CASNGGGYYEQYF
V: TRBV5-6; D: -; size: -; J: TRBJ2-3; DNA: TGTGCCGGCAGCTTCCCAACTAGCACAGATACGCAGTATTTT; CDR3: CAGSFPTSTDTQYF